What follows are 11 T cell receptor beta chains derived from one specimen sequenced in a study of low-dose radiotherapy and immunotherapy resistance in tumors. Time point meaning: after trial treatment. The treatment: LDRT plus nivolumab, ipilimumab, low-dose cyclophosphamide and aspirin (RACIN trial). TRAV and TRBV primers primed cDNA for both TCRalpha and TCRbeta. The authors ran roughly 20 PCR cycles to amplify TCRs with a constant-region primer and V-primer adapter. Via MiXCR, TCRdb re-called the reads, giving one row per CDR3 protein. The table has under 110,000 distinct CDR3 sequences, roughly 20% seen once; the top ten hold about 4%. The specimen comprised PBMCs, sampled after low-dose radiotherapy plus immunotherapy. Receptors originate from a male donor with prostate cancer.

The table lists this clonotype with many counts. The rearrangement uses TRBV5-1 and TRBJ2-7; D gene uncertain. The CDR3 totals 14 residues. CDR1 is SGHRS and CDR2 is YFSETQ in the germline V gene. V dropped 3 bases and J dropped 2 bases, with 12 bases sitting between them. CDR3 protein: CASSSLYRTYEQYF. In DNA, the CDR3 is TGCGCCAGCAGCTCCCTGTACAGAACCTACGAGCAGTACTTC. Full variable domain (rest looked up from reference TRBV5-1 and TRBJ2-7): KAGVTQTPRYLIKTRGQQVTLSCSPISGHRSVSWYQQTPGQGLQFLFEYFSETQRNKGNFPGRFSGRQFSNSRSEMNVSTLELGDSALYLCASSSLYRTYEQYFGPGTRLTVT.

This clonotype was seen many times. The chain links TRBV27 to TRBJ2-2; possible D gene TRBD1, 5 bases. The V gene's germline CDR1 is MNHEY and CDR2 SMNVEV (reference sequence). V lost 0 bases and J 2 bases, leaving 10 bases between the germline ends. The CDR3 has 16 amino acids. The CDR3 nucleotides read TGTGCCAGCAGTTTATCCACAGGTGCCAACACCGGGGAGCTGTTTTTT. Translated: CASSLSTGANTGELFF.

There are many counts of this clonotype. The chain joins TRBV29-1 to TRBJ2-2; either TRBD1 or TRBD2 may supply D (6 bases each). CDR1 and CDR2 (germline): SQVTM, ANQGSEA. The CDR3 has 14 residues. Trimming took off 2 bases at V and 2 bases at J, with 9 bases between the two ends. CDR3 protein: CSVERGVNTGELFF. The CDR3 DNA sequence: TGCAGCGTTGAAAGGGGGGTCAACACCGGGGAGCTGTTTTTT.

The chain carries TRBV7-3 and TRBJ2-1, with 8 bases matching TRBD2. The germline CDR1 and CDR2 sequences are SGHTA and FQGTGA. V trimming: 1 base; J trimming: 0 bases; junction bases outside the gene matches: 5. The CDR3 length is 17 residues. The CDR3 spells CASSLNAGGASYNEQFF. CDR3 nucleotides: TGTGCCAGCAGCTTAAACGCCGGGGGGGCCTCCTACAATGAGCAGTTCTTC.

This clonotype has just a few counts. This chain joins TRBV5-1 and TRBJ1-5, with TRBD1 identical over 8 bases. This CDR3 is 17 amino acids long. Germline V gives CDR1 SGHRS, CDR2 YFSETQ. Unmatched junction bases numbered 10, after V lost 1 base and J lost 4 bases. CDR3 in DNA: TGCGCCAGCAGCTTGACTGGGGCAGGGGGCGCGAATCAGCCCCAGCATTTT. This codes for CASSLTGAGGANQPQHF.

This clonotype was observed many times. V and J are TRBV5-6 and TRBJ2-3; tentative D call: TRBD2 (5 bases). The V gene lost 0 bases and the J gene lost 3 bases, with 11 bases spanning the gap. The germline CDR1 and CDR2 sequences are SGHDT and YYEEEE. This CDR3 comprises 15 residues. In nucleotides, the CDR3 is TGTGCCAGCAGCTTGGTCATGAGGGAAACAGATACGCAGTATTTT. It yields the protein CASSLVMRETDTQYF.

This clonotype showed up many times. This chain connects TRBV2 to TRBJ2-1; 8 positions agree with TRBD1. The germline V gene has CDR1 SNHLY and CDR2 FYNNEI. Germline trimming cut 7 bases from V and 1 base from J; bases unmatched to any gene: 6. This CDR3 spans 15 amino acids. The CDR3 sequence: CASTGTGGSYNEQFF. The CDR3 DNA reads as TGTGCCAGCACGGGGACAGGTGGATCCTACAATGAGCAGTTCTTC.

The chain links TRBV5-1 to TRBJ2-7, with 8 bases fitting TRBD2. Germline V CDR1 and CDR2: SGHRS, YFSETQ. Trimming took 4 bases from V and 3 from J; bases not matched to a gene: 9. This CDR3 region has 15 residues. CDR3: CASSLDGTSVYEQYF. In DNA form, the CDR3 reads TGCGCCAGCAGCCTGGACGGGACTAGTGTCTACGAGCAGTACTTC.

The chain uses TRBV27 and TRBJ2-7; D is uncertain. Trimming left V 0 bases short and J 5 bases short, with 14 bases between. Germline V lookup: CDR1 MNHEY, CDR2 SMNVEV (reference sequence). The CDR3 has 15 residues. The CDR3 coding sequence is TGTGCCAGCAGTTTATCTGTCGGCCCCCGGGACGAGCAGTACTTC. Its translation is CASSLSVGPRDEQYF.

The V and J genes are TRBV12-3 or TRBV12-4 and TRBJ2-7; 9 bases fit TRBD2. The CDR3 runs 14 residues. Trimming at V came to 6 bases and at J to 0 bases, leaving 3 bases not matched to a gene. The CDR3 reads CASSTRGGSYEQYF. CDR3 in DNA: TGTGCCAGCAGCACGCGGGGGGGCTCCTACGAGCAGTACTTC.

This clonotype was recorded at least ten times. V is TRBV18 and J is TRBJ1-1; D gene unclear. Looked up from germline, CDR1 is KGHSH and CDR2 is LQKENI. The germline V and J ends were trimmed by 3 bases and 7 bases, with 18 bases remaining between them. This CDR3 is built from 15 residues. The CDR3 protein is CASSPRDGSNGEAFF. In DNA, the CDR3 is TGTGCCAGCTCACCTCGTGACGGATCAAACGGTGAAGCTTTCTTT.